This T cell receptor beta chain is drawn from a study of regulatory T cells in long-lasting Graves disease. Libraries of TCR beta came from iRepertoire HTBI primers plus Arm-PCR of CDR3 regions. MiXCR, run by TCRdb on the multiplex PCR reads, gives a single entry per CDR3 protein. The table lists 440,000 or so distinct CDR3 sequences, less than 20% of them singletons, with about 11% in the top ten. Time point given: newly diagnosed GD, antithyroid drugs for less than 3 months. PBMC-derived RNA was used for the TCR library. This CDR3 region has 13 residues. The V end lost 6 bases, the J end lost 6 bases, and 14 bases lay between the germline ends. Germline assignment: CDR1 DFQATT and CDR2 SNEGSKA (reference sequence). This clonotype occurred a few times. These data were also reused for a study on T cells in Graves' hyperthyroidism and ophthalmopathy.

This clonotype was obtained from a woman in her 30s with Graves disease. Sequencing used peripheral blood mononuclear cells (PBMCs), obtained at new diagnosis, from a patient treated with antithyroid drugs. V usage is TRBV20-1 and J usage is TRBJ2-2, with D unresolved. CDR3 protein: CSATAGGAGELFF. Written as DNA, the CDR3 is TGCAGTGCCACGGCCGGTGGGGCCGGGGAGCTGTTTTTT.